This T cell receptor beta chain was documented in a study of graft-versus-host responses after intestinal transplantation. As for the study in general: Each of the recipients got a multivisceral, liver-intestinal, or isolated intestinal transplant. The study's findings and limits: GvH clones appeared in recipient marrow, some first in ileum or blood. Allografts from individuals with graft-donor T cell macrochimerism displayed high graft-versus-host to host-versus-graft clonal ratios.

V shed 4 bases and J shed 4 bases, with 17 bases lying between them. The CDR3 has 16 amino acids. The germline gives CDR1 LNHDA, CDR2 SQIVND (reference sequence). Concerning this clone: Its specificity is unknown.

Sequenced by immunoSEQ multiplex PCR; TCRdb stores in-frame clones only, minus some. The sample yields under 100,000 clones, around 93% seen once. V and J are TRBV19 and TRBJ2-1; D remains ambiguous. The clonotype originates from a human donor who was the organ donor for an intestinal transplant. The sample in question was unstimulated CD4+ T cells sorted from spleen or lymph node cells, obtained before transplant. CDR3 nucleotide sequence: TGTGCCAGTAGTACCGCCTGGGTGGTGTTTTACAATGAGCAGTTCTTC. Translation gives CASSTAWVVFYNEQFF.